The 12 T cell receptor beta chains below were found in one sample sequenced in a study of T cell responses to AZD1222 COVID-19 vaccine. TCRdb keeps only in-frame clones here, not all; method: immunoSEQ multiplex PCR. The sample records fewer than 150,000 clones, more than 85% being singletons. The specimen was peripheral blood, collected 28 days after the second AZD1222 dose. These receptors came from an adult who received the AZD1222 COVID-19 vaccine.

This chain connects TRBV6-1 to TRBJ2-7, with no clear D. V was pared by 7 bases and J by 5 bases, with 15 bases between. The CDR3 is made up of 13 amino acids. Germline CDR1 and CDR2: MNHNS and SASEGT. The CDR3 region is CASTPQKVHEQYF. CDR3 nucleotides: TGTGCCAGCACCCCCCAAAAGGTCCACGAGCAGTACTTC.

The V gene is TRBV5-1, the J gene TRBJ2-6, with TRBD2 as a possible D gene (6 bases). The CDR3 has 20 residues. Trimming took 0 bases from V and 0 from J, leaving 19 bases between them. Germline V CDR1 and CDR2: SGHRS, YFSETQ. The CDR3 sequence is CASSLGTSSGLLSGANVLTF. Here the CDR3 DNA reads TGCGCCAGCAGCTTGGGGACCTCTTCCGGACTACTCTCTGGGGCCAACGTCCTGACTTTC. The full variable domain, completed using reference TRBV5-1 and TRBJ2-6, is KAGVTQTPRYLIKTRGQQVTLSCSPISGHRSVSWYQQTPGQGLQFLFEYFSETQRNKGNFPGRFSGRQFSNSRSEMNVSTLELGDSALYLCASSLGTSSGLLSGANVLTFGAGSRLTVL.

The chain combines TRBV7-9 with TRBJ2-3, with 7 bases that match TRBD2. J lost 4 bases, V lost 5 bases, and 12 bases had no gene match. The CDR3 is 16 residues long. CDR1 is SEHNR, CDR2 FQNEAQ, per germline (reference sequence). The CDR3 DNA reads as TGTGCCAGCAGCCCCCGGGGCGGACTAGTAGCAGATACGCAGTATTTT. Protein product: CASSPRGGLVADTQYF.

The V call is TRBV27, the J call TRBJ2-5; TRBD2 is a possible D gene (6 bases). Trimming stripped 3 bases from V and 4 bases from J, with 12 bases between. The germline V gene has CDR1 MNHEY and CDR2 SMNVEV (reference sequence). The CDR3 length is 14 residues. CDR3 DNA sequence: TGTGCCAGCAGTTTTAGGCGGGGCGGAGAGACCCAGTACTTC. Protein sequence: CASSFRRGGETQYF.

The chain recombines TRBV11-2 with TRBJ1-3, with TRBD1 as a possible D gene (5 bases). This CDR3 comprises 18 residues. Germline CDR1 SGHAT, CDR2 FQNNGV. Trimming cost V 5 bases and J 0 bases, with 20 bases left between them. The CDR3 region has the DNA TGTGCCAGCAGCCTGGGTTTCGGGACCCCCAACTCTGGAAACACCATATATTTT. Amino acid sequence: CASSLGFGTPNSGNTIYF.

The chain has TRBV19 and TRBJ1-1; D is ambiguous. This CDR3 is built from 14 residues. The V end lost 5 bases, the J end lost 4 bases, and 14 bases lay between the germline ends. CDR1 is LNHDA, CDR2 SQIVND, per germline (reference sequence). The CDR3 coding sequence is TGTGCCAGTAGTTCTGGGATATATGGCACTGAAGCTTTCTTT. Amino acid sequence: CASSSGIYGTEAFF. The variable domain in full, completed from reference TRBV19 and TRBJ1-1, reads DGGITQSPKYLFRKEGQNVTLSCEQNLNHDAMYWYRQDPGQGLRLIYYSQIVNDFQKGDIAEGYSVSREKKESFPLTVTSAQKNPTAFYLCASSSGIYGTEAFFGQGTRLTVV.

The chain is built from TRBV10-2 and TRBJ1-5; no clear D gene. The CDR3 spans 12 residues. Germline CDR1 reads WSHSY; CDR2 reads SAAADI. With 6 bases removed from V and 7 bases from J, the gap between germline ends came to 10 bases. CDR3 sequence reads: CASRTTRQPQHF. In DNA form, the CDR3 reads TGCGCCAGCAGGACGACGAGGCAGCCCCAGCATTTT.

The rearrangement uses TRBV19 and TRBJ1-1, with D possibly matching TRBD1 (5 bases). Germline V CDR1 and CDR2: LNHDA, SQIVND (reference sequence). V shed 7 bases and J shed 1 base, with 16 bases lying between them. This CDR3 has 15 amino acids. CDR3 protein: CASIPADTGNTEAFF. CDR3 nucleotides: TGTGCCAGTATCCCGGCGGACACTGGGAACACTGAAGCTTTCTTT.

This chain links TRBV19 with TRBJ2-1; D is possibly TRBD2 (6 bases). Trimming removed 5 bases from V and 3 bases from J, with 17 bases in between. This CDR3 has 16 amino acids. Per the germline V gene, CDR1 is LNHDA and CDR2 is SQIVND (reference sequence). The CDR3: CASSPRDLAVYNEQFF. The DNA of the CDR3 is TGTGCCAGTAGTCCCCGGGACTTAGCTGTCTACAATGAGCAGTTCTTC.

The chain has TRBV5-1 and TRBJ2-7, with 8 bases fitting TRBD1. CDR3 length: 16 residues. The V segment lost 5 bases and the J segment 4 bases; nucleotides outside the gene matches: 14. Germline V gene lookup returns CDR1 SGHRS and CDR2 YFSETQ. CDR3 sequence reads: CASRDGTGTGFYEQYF. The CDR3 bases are TGCGCCAGCAGAGACGGGACCGGGACAGGTTTTTACGAGCAGTACTTC.

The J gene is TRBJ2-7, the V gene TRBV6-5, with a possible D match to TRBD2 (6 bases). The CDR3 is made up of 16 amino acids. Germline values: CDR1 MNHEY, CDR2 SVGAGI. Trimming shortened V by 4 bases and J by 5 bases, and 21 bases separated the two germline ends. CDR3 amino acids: CASSLDPDGGKDEQYF. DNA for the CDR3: TGTGCCAGCAGTTTAGACCCGGACGGGGGTAAGGACGAGCAGTACTTC.

In nucleotides, the CDR3 is TGTGCCAGCTCACCAAGGCCGACCTATAATTCACCCCTCCACTTT. This codes for CASSPRPTYNSPLHF. The gene calls are TRBV18 and TRBJ1-6; D remains ambiguous. From germline, CDR1 is KGHSH and CDR2 LQKENI. V gave up 2 bases and J gave up 2 bases, with 7 bases separating them. CDR3 size: 15 residues.